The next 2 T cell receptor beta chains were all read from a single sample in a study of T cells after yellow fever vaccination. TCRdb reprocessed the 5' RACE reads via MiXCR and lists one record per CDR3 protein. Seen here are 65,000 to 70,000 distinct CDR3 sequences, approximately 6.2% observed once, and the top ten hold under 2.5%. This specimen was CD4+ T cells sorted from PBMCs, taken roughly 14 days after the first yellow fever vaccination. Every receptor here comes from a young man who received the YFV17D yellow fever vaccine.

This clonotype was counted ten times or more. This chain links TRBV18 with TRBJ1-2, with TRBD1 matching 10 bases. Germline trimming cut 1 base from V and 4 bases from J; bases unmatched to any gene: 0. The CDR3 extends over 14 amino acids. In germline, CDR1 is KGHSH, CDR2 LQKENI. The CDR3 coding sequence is TGTGCCAGCTCACCACGGACAGGGGGCTATGGCTACACCTTC. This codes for CASSPRTGGYGYTF.

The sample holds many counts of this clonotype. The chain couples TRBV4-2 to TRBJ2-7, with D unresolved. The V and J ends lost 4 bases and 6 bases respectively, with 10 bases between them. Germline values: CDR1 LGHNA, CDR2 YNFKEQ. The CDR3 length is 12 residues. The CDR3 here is CASSRPPGEQYF. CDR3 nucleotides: TGTGCCAGCAGCCGTCCCCCGGGCGAGCAGTACTTC.